Presented here are 30 T cell receptor beta chains from one specimen sequenced in a study of T cells in Graves' hyperthyroidism and ophthalmopathy. Amplified TCR beta CDR3 regions came from RNA transcripts. A first-round RT-PCR of the TCR CDR3 used the HTBI primer set. One entry per CDR3 protein, called by TCRdb with MiXCR from the multiplex PCR reads. Counted here are roughly 400,000 distinct CDR3 sequences, around 15% occurring once; the ten biggest clones make up 28%. Sequencing input: blood. The receptor set was obtained from a man aged 50-60 years with Graves' ophthalmopathy.

This clonotype was seen ten or more times. The V call is TRBV28, the J call TRBJ2-7; 10 positions agree with TRBD2. The CDR3 length is 17 residues. Germline CDR1 MDHEN, CDR2 SYDVKM. Trimming took 5 bases from V and 1 from J; bases not matched to a gene: 11. CDR3 coding DNA: TGTGCCAGCAGTCTGGAAGCTAGCGGGAGCCCTTCCTACGAGCAGTACTTC. Its protein is CASSLEASGSPSYEQYF.

This clonotype came up many times. The V gene is TRBV5-1, the J gene TRBJ2-2; D gene unclear. The V gene's germline CDR1 is SGHRS and CDR2 YFSETQ. V dropped 7 bases and J dropped 0 bases, with 13 bases sitting between them. The CDR3 is 15 amino acids. The CDR3 region has the DNA TGCGCCAGCTATACGGAGCCCCCGAACACCGGGGAGCTGTTTTTT. This gives the protein CASYTEPPNTGELFF.

In its sample, this clonotype was seen many times. This chain uses TRBV28 with TRBJ2-7, with D hard to call. With 2 bases removed from V and 2 bases from J, the gap between germline ends came to 7 bases. Germline V gene lookup returns CDR1 MDHEN and CDR2 SYDVKM. The CDR3 is made up of 13 amino acids. The CDR3 loop is CASSLATPYEQYF. The DNA for the CDR3 is TGTGCCAGCAGTTTAGCGACACCCTACGAGCAGTACTTC.

This clonotype was seen at least ten times. The chain uses TRBV30 and TRBJ1-2; no clear D. Trimming removed 5 bases at V and 3 bases at J, with 10 bases between. The CDR3 is 12 amino acids. Germline V gives CDR1 GTSNPN, CDR2 SVGIG (reference sequence). The CDR3 coding sequence is TGTGCCTGGTATCAGGTTGACTATGGCTACACCTTC. Translating gives CAWYQVDYGYTF.

This clonotype has a count of ten or more. In DNA form, the CDR3 reads TGTGCCGTCGCTAGCGGGAGTGGCGAGACCCAGTACTTC. Translating it yields CAVASGSGETQYF. The chain joins TRBV10-3 to TRBJ2-5; TRBD2 aligns across 10 bases. This CDR3 spans 13 amino acids. V shed 11 bases, J shed 5 bases, and the junction held 8 bases outside the gene matches. From germline, CDR1 is ENHRY and CDR2 SYGVKD.

The V and J genes are TRBV29-1 and TRBJ1-1, with D perhaps matching TRBD1 (5 bases). Looked up from germline, CDR1 is SQVTM and CDR2 is ANQGSEA. CDR3 length: 13 residues. V was trimmed by 6 bases and J by 3 bases, leaving 14 bases between them. The CDR3 region is CSVGGRQYTEAFF. CDR3 DNA sequence: TGCAGCGTCGGGGGACGACAGTACACTGAAGCTTTCTTT.

This clonotype was detected many times. The CDR3 sequence is CASIPPLARTDTQYF. In DNA form, the CDR3 reads TGTGCCAGCATCCCTCCGCTAGCGAGGACAGATACGCAGTATTTT. The chain couples TRBV28 to TRBJ2-3, with a tentative D call TRBD2 (6 bases). V was pared by 7 bases and J by 3 bases, with 17 bases between. The CDR3 length is 15 residues. CDR1 and CDR2 from the germline V gene are MDHEN and SYDVKM.

This clonotype was recorded at least ten times. J is TRBJ2-2 and V is TRBV5-1; D not certain. With 4 bases removed from V and 0 bases from J, the gap between germline ends came to 25 bases. CDR1 is SGHRS, CDR2 YFSETQ, per germline. The CDR3 is 20 residues long. This chain's CDR3 is CASSPDAEGWHATNTGELFF. CDR3 DNA sequence: TGCGCCAGCAGCCCGGACGCAGAAGGTTGGCACGCTACGAACACCGGGGAGCTGTTTTTT.

J is TRBJ1-3 and V is TRBV19; D is ambiguous. With 2 bases removed from V and 0 bases from J, the gap between germline ends came to 11 bases. The length of the CDR3 is 16 residues. Germline V lookup: CDR1 LNHDA, CDR2 SQIVND (reference sequence). The CDR3 loop is CASSILLLSSGNTIYF. The CDR3 DNA follows: TGTGCCAGTAGTATACTCCTGTTGAGCTCTGGAAACACCATATATTTT.

This clonotype was counted between two and nine times. The rearrangement links TRBV24-1 to TRBJ2-3; 10 positions agree with TRBD2. The CDR3 has 17 residues. The trim removed 4 bases at V and 0 bases at J, leaving 6 bases unmatched. Germline values: CDR1 KGHDR, CDR2 SFDVKD. This CDR3 reads CATSDQGLADSTDTQYF. The CDR3 nucleotides read TGTGCCACCAGTGACCAAGGACTAGCGGACAGCACAGATACGCAGTATTTT.

V gene TRBV9 combines with J gene TRBJ2-2; 9 bases fit TRBD1. CDR3 size: 17 residues. V shed 4 bases and J 4 bases; nucleotides not matched to a gene: 11. CDR1 and CDR2 (germline): SGDLS, YYNGEE. The CDR3 DNA reads TGTGCCAGCAGCCCGGGCTGGGACAGGGTTATCACCGGGGAGCTGTTTTTT. It is translated as CASSPGWDRVITGELFF.

This clonotype was seen many times. This chain links TRBV13 with TRBJ2-5; D may be TRBD1 (5 bases). This CDR3 region has 14 residues. V was cut by 6 bases and J by 2 bases, with 13 bases left in between. Germline V gene lookup returns CDR1 PRHDT and CDR2 FYEKMQ (reference sequence). Here the CDR3 DNA reads TGTGCCAGCAGTCCAGGGAAAAATCAAGAGACCCAGTACTTC. Translating gives CASSPGKNQETQYF.

This clonotype was detected many times. The V call is TRBV3-1, the J call TRBJ1-1; D uncertain. CDR3 length equals 15 residues. Germline V lookup: CDR1 LGHDT, CDR2 YNNKEL (reference sequence). V shed 1 base and J shed 1 base, with 10 bases lying between them. CDR3 sequence reads: CASSQVVSTNTEAFF. CDR3 coding DNA: TGTGCCAGCAGCCAAGTAGTTTCGACGAACACTGAAGCTTTCTTT.

There are a few counts of this clonotype. The rearrangement links TRBV6-1 to TRBJ2-7; possible D gene TRBD1, 5 bases. The V gene lost 4 bases and the J gene lost 0 bases, with 7 bases spanning the gap. The CDR3 is 13 amino acids. Germline V CDR1 and CDR2: MNHNS, SASEGT. The CDR3 protein is CASSAGFSYEQYF. CDR3 DNA sequence: TGTGCCAGCAGTGCAGGGTTCTCCTACGAGCAGTACTTC.

This clonotype was observed at least ten times. The rearrangement uses TRBV30 and TRBJ1-1; a possible D gene is TRBD1 (6 bases). The CDR3 has 13 residues. Deletions cut 4 bases from V and 14 bases from J, with 23 bases between. In germline, CDR1 is GTSNPN, CDR2 SVGIG (reference sequence). The CDR3 loop reads CAWTQTVISDRFF. The DNA of the CDR3 is TGTGCCTGGACACAAACGGTAATTTCCGACAGGTTCTTT.

This clonotype has a count of ten or more. This CDR3 reads CASRVGGSSYEQYF. CDR3 coding DNA: TGTGCCAGCCGGGTTGGCGGGAGCTCCTACGAGCAGTACTTC. The V call is TRBV12-3 or TRBV12-4, the J call TRBJ2-7; 7 nucleotides agree with TRBD2. This CDR3 has 14 residues. Trimming took 8 bases from V and 0 from J; bases not matched to a gene: 7.

The rearrangement links TRBV7-9 to TRBJ1-2, with a tentative D call TRBD1 (6 bases). CDR3 size: 14 residues. The germline V gene has CDR1 SEHNR and CDR2 FQNEAQ (reference sequence). With 2 bases removed from V and 5 bases from J, the gap between germline ends came to 12 bases. CDR3 region: CASSLMSRGYGYTF. In DNA, the CDR3 is TGTGCCAGCAGCTTAATGAGCAGGGGATATGGCTACACCTTC.

At least ten counts were recorded for this clonotype. This rearrangement joins TRBV6-1 to TRBJ2-2, with D unclear. The CDR3 extends over 15 amino acids. The germline V gene has CDR1 MNHNS and CDR2 SASEGT. V lost 5 bases, J lost 1 base, and 11 bases lay in between. The CDR3, as DNA: TGTGCCAGCAGTTTTAATTCTAGGAACACCGGGGAGCTGTTTTTT. Translation gives CASSFNSRNTGELFF.

This chain uses TRBV6-1 with TRBJ1-5; unclear D gene. With 2 bases removed from V and 1 base from J, the gap between germline ends came to 12 bases. The CDR3 runs to 16 residues. Germline V gives CDR1 MNHNS, CDR2 SASEGT. CDR3 in amino acids: CASSEWKGMSNQPQHF. CDR3 coding DNA: TGTGCCAGCAGTGAATGGAAGGGAATGAGCAATCAGCCCCAGCATTTT.

V is TRBV4-2 and J is TRBJ2-3; D may be TRBD1 or TRBD2 (5 bases each). Trimming removed 5 bases at V and 8 bases at J, with 17 bases between. The germline V gene has CDR1 LGHNA and CDR2 YNFKEQ. CDR3 length: 14 amino acids. The CDR3 protein is CASSTRDPIGTQYF. The DNA of the CDR3 is TGTGCCAGCAGCACCCGGGACCCGATTGGTACGCAGTATTTT.

This clonotype was picked up a small number of times. The J gene is TRBJ2-3, the V gene TRBV25-1, with 8 bases that match TRBD2. V was pared by 1 base and J by 1 base, with 4 bases of the junction left unmatched. From germline, CDR1 is MGHDK and CDR2 SYGVNS. The CDR3 sequence is 16 residues long. In DNA, the CDR3 is TGTGCCAGCAGTGAATCGGGGGGGGGCCGCACAGATACGCAGTATTTT. Encoded protein: CASSESGGGRTDTQYF.

This clonotype was seen many times. The chain couples TRBV7-8 to TRBJ1-2; tentatively, D is TRBD1 (6 bases). The CDR3 runs to 14 residues. Trimming pared 5 bases from V and 2 bases from J, leaving 12 bases between. CDR1 and CDR2 from the germline V gene are SGHVS and FQNEAQ. DNA of the CDR3: TGTGCCAGCAGCAAAAGGGGGGTCAACTATGGCTACACCTTC. As protein: CASSKRGVNYGYTF.

This clonotype was detected a few times. The V gene is TRBV29-1, the J gene TRBJ2-3; tentatively, D is TRBD1 or TRBD2 (5 bases each). Germline V CDR1 and CDR2: SQVTM, ANQGSEA. This CDR3 contains 12 residues. Trimming removed 0 bases at V and 10 bases at J, with 11 bases between. In DNA form, the CDR3 reads TGCAGCGTTGAAGATCGATGGGACCCGCAGTATTTT. Protein sequence: CSVEDRWDPQYF.

This clonotype was picked up many times. V usage is TRBV12-3 or TRBV12-4 and J usage is TRBJ2-7, with 11 bases identical to TRBD2. V shed 5 bases, J shed 4 bases, and the junction held 7 bases outside the gene matches. The CDR3 runs 15 residues. In DNA, the CDR3 is TGTGCCAGCAGTCGAACTAGCGGGAGTTATTACGAGCAGTACTTC. It codes for CASSRTSGSYYEQYF.

This clonotype was found a few times. This chain connects TRBV7-8 to TRBJ1-4; D remains unclear. CDR3 size: 15 residues. Trimming cost V 1 base and J 8 bases, with 14 bases left between them. Germline CDR1 SGHVS, CDR2 FQNEAQ. This chain's CDR3 is CASSLESLPREKLFF. As DNA, the CDR3 is TGTGCCAGCAGCTTAGAGAGCCTTCCGAGGGAAAAACTGTTTTTT.

Ten or more counts support this clonotype. The chain couples TRBV29-1 to TRBJ1-1; D gene ambiguous. V was trimmed by 3 bases and J by 0 bases, leaving 11 bases between them. CDR3 length equals 14 residues. Germline-derived CDR1 and CDR2 are SQVTM and ANQGSEA. The CDR3 nucleotides are TGCAGCGTTGACGGACGGACCCTGAACACTGAAGCTTTCTTT. The encoded protein is CSVDGRTLNTEAFF.

This clonotype appeared a few times. The gene calls are TRBV6-1 and TRBJ1-1, with TRBD1 as a possible D gene (5 bases). Trimming removed 5 bases at V and 0 bases at J, with 13 bases between. The germline gives CDR1 MNHNS, CDR2 SASEGT. The CDR3 is 15 amino acids. In nucleotides, the CDR3 is TGTGCCAGCAGTACCGACAGAACCATGAACACTGAAGCTTTCTTT. It specifies CASSTDRTMNTEAFF.

The chain employs TRBV9 and TRBJ2-7; the match to TRBD2 covers 9 bases. Trimming cost V 0 bases and J 7 bases; bases outside gene matches: 2. CDR1 is SGDLS and CDR2 is YYNGEE in the germline V gene. This CDR3 has 13 residues. The CDR3 bases are TGTGCCAGCAGCGTAGATCTAGCGGGAGAGCAGTACTTC. Its protein product is CASSVDLAGEQYF.

This chain uses TRBV4-1 with TRBJ1-1, with D perhaps TRBD1 (5 bases). The CDR3 runs to 14 residues. V lost 4 bases and J 2 bases, leaving 11 bases between the germline ends. The V gene's germline CDR1 is MGHRA and CDR2 YSYEKL. Here the CDR3 reads CASSPRDLNTEAFF. The CDR3 nucleotides read TGCGCCAGCAGCCCTAGGGACCTCAACACTGAAGCTTTCTTT.

Ten or more counts support this clonotype. The V gene is TRBV10-1, the J gene TRBJ2-7, with TRBD2 matching over 8 bases. CDR1 is WNHNN and CDR2 is SYGVQD in the germline V gene (reference sequence). The ends lost 6 bases at V and 1 base at J; junction bases unmatched: 14. This CDR3 region has 17 residues. CDR3 nucleotide sequence: TGCGCCAGCAGAGCAAGCGGGAGCTTAGTTGGTTCCTACGAGCAGTACTTC. This codes for CASRASGSLVGSYEQYF.